This TCR beta chain comes out of a study of cytomegalovirus exposure and HLA in healthy donors. This clone was detected once. Its antigen is currently unknown. The PCR employed 60 Vbeta primers together with 13 Jbeta primers. Using immunoSEQ multiplex PCR, the repertoire was profiled, and TCRdb retains in-frame clones only, with some absent. Of about 140,000 clones in the sample, approximately 80% were seen once. Study-level points and caveats: Analyzed later, association rates of TCRs varied across HLA loci, with DRB1 most and HLA-C fewest. Reports indicated that the classifier achieved high specificity and sensitivity in diagnosing cytomegalovirus status. Over 150 TCR beta chains were listed as cytomegalovirus-associated.

The study sampled nominally healthy donors, though unrecorded immune exposures were likely. The sequence came from a man aged 25 to 40 in good health and CMV-seronegative. The specimen was PBMCs.

CDR3 protein: CASSLRTGDYGYTF. The DNA for the CDR3 is TGTGCCAGCAGCTTAAGGACAGGGGACTATGGCTACACCTTC. V is TRBV7-8 and J is TRBJ1-2, with 9 bases identical to TRBD1. V gave up 2 bases and J gave up 3 bases; unmatched junction bases: 1. CDR1 and CDR2 (germline): SGHVS, FQNEAQ. The CDR3 loop spans 14 amino acids.